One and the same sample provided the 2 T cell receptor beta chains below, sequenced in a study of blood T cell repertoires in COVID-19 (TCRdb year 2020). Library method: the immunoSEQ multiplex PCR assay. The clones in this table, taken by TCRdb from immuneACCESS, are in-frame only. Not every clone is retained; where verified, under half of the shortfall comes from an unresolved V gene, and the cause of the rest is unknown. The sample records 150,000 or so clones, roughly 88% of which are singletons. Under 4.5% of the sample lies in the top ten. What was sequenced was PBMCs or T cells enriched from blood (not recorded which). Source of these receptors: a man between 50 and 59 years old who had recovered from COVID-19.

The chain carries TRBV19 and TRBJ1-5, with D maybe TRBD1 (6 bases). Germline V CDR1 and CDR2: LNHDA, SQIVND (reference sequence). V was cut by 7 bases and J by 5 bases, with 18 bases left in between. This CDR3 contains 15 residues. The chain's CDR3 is CASKRSRAGDQPQHF. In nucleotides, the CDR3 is TGTGCCAGTAAACGATCCCGGGCAGGGGATCAGCCCCAGCATTTT.

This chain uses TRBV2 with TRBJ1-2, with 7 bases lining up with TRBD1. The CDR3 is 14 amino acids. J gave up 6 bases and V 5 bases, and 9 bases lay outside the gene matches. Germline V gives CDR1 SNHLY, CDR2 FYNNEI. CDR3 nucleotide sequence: TGTGCCAGCAGTCCCCAGGACAGGATTGATGGCTACACCTTC. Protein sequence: CASSPQDRIDGYTF.